Reported below is one T cell receptor beta chain. PCR employed 60 Vbeta and 13 Jbeta primers. Data came from immunoSEQ multiplex PCR; TCRdb stores just in-frame clones and leaves some out. The sample contains 160,000 or so clones, roughly four fifths of which appear only once. V shed 5 bases and J shed 2 bases, with 10 bases lying between them. Germline loops: CDR1 LGHNA, CDR2 YSLEER. The CDR3 loop spans 14 amino acids. These data originate in a study of cytomegalovirus exposure and HLA in healthy donors. The overall study: Clustering assigned approximately 79% of the approximately 400 genotyped donors to the Caucasian-associated ancestry cluster.

The chain has TRBV4-3 and TRBJ1-3; no clear D. The sequenced sample consisted of PBMCs. The TCR comes from a man aged 45-60 years in good health and CMV-seropositive. The CDR3 region has the DNA TGCGCCAGCAGCTCTGGACTCCCTGGAAACACCATATATTTT. Its translation: CASSSGLPGNTIYF.